Following are 7 T cell receptor beta chains from one sample sequenced in a study of blood T cells in healthy people across ages. A sample-barcoded 5' primer and a J-beta primer mix were used in a second PCR of roughly 7 to 12 cycles. MiXCR was run by TCRdb on the 5' RACE reads, yielding one entry per CDR3 protein. The profile covers 780,000 or so distinct CDR3 sequences, with roughly 56% appearing a single time and around a quarter taken by the ten largest. The sequenced sample consisted of blood. The receptors originated from a man in his forties or fifties in good health.

A few counts support this clonotype. The V and J genes are TRBV7-9 and TRBJ1-2; a possible D gene is TRBD1 (5 bases). V was shortened by 6 bases and J by 1 base, with 15 bases between the two germline ends. The length of the CDR3 is 15 residues. Germline loops: CDR1 SEHNR, CDR2 FQNEAQ (reference sequence). CDR3: CASRPSWGDNYGYTF. CDR3 in DNA: TGTGCCAGCAGACCCTCTTGGGGGGATAACTATGGCTACACCTTC.

The chain has TRBV7-2 and TRBJ2-1; no clear D gene. V lost 5 bases and J lost 6, with 8 bases in between. The CDR3 is made up of 12 amino acids. Germline lookup yields CDR1 SGHTA and CDR2 FQGNSA. The CDR3 DNA reads as TGTGCCAGCAGCCCAACCATCAATGAGCAGTTCTTC. The encoded protein is CASSPTINEQFF.

The V gene is TRBV5-4, the J gene TRBJ2-7; 8 positions agree with TRBD2. In germline, CDR1 is SGHNT, CDR2 YYREEE (reference sequence). V was pared by 4 bases and J by 4 bases, with 13 bases of the junction left unmatched. The CDR3 sequence is 16 residues long. Here the CDR3 DNA reads TGTGCCAGCAGCCCGGGAGGGGCGGGAGGATCATACGAGCAGTACTTC. It specifies CASSPGGAGGSYEQYF.

The rearrangement joins TRBV4-1 to TRBJ2-5, with D possibly matching TRBD1 (8 bases). The assigned J gene may be wrong: the sequence end matches TRBJ2-7 better. The CDR3 runs to 17 residues. Germline CDR1 MGHRA, CDR2 YSYEKL. In DNA form, the CDR3 reads TGCGCCAGCAGCCAAGACCTGGGAGGGACAGGAATATACGAGCAGTACTTC. This gives the protein CASSQDLGGTGIYEQYF.

The chain links TRBV15 to TRBJ2-5; the D gene is possibly TRBD2 (6 bases). This CDR3 has 14 residues. V lost 2 bases, J lost 0 bases, and 7 bases lay in between. CDR1 and CDR2 (germline): LNHNV, YYDKDF (reference sequence). This CDR3 reads CATSRSGYQETQYF. Here the CDR3 DNA reads TGTGCCACCAGCAGAAGCGGGTACCAAGAGACCCAGTACTTC. The full variable domain, rest sourced from reference TRBV15 and TRBJ2-5, is DAMVIQNPRYQVTQFGKPVTLSCSQTLNHNVMYWYQQKSSQAPKLLFHYYDKDFNNEADTPDNFQSRRPNTSFCFLDIRSPGLGDTAMYLCATSRSGYQETQYFGPGTRLLVL.

This clonotype was counted only a few times. The CDR3 region has the DNA TGCAGCGTAGAGCAGGGGGTTGTAAACAATGAGCAGTTCTTC. It yields the protein CSVEQGVVNNEQFF. The chain is built from TRBV29-1 and TRBJ2-1, with 7 nucleotides matching TRBD1. With V trimmed by 6 bases and J by 5 bases, 10 bases remained unmatched. Germline lookup yields CDR1 SQVTM and CDR2 ANQGSEA. The length of the CDR3 is 14 residues.

This clonotype was picked up a small number of times. The chain joins TRBV29-1 to TRBJ2-1; 8 positions match TRBD1. CDR3 length equals 13 residues. Germline CDR1 and CDR2: SQVTM and ANQGSEA. Trimming took 4 bases from V and 8 from J; bases not matched to a gene: 7. The CDR3 sequence: CSVGRGRPHEQFF. As DNA, the CDR3 is TGCAGCGTTGGCAGGGGGCGTCCTCATGAGCAGTTCTTC.